In this sample, the clone carrying this T cell receptor (beta chain) turned up many times. As yet, its antigen is unknown. For TCR beta, libraries came from quantitative 5'-RACE with molecular barcodes. TCRdb recomputed calls from the 5' RACE reads with MiXCR, one row per CDR3 protein. Seen here are 500,000 to 650,000 distinct CDR3 sequences, approximately 5% observed once, and the top ten hold 3% to 4.5%. CDR3 length equals 14 residues. The germline CDR1 and CDR2 sequences are SQVTM and ANQGSEA. Trimming took 7 bases from V and 1 from J, leaving 16 bases between them. The entry originates in a study of CD8 T cells in ankylosing spondylitis. Study findings and constraints: Earlier work had already found some motif variants in reactive arthritis synovial fluid and blood. Ankylosing spondylitis blood appeared to be characterized by a TCR beta motif of about eight highly homologous variants.

This sequence originates from a male donor with ankylosing spondylitis. The chain recombines TRBV29-1 with TRBJ1-1, with TRBD1 as a possible D gene (6 bases). Sequenced: blood, either unsorted or a sorted T cell fraction (not recorded which). CDR3: CSGGPQGWNTEAFF. The CDR3, as DNA: TGCAGCGGCGGGCCACAGGGATGGAACACTGAAGCTTTCTTT.